Listed below are T cell receptor beta chains from one sample, sequenced in a study of T cell changes during pregnancy in multiple sclerosis. The data were produced by immunoSEQ multiplex PCR, yet TCRdb's version contains in-frame clones alone and is incomplete. Found here are tens of thousands of clones, roughly nine tenths of them singletons; the top ten hold roughly 4.5%. Sequenced material: peripheral blood, taken in the second trimester of pregnancy. These receptors all come from a female donor in good health, enrolled as a control in a pregnancy study. The CDR3 runs from the conserved cysteine through the conserved F or W. The D gene is left open where the match is weak. The size of a clone is reported for some rows only, either as once, few or many, or as a class for expanded clones.

clone size: NA
D gene: NA
V gene: TRBV4-2
J gene: TRBJ2-3
CDR3 DNA: TGTGCCAGCAGCCAAGAGGCAGCGTCTAGCACAGATACGCAGTATTTT
CDR3 protein: CASSQEAASSTDTQYF

clone size: NA
D gene: NA
V gene: TRBV6-6
J gene: TRBJ1-2
CDR3 DNA: TGTGCCAGCAGTCCCGTTGGGGGGAGGAATGGCTACACCTTC
CDR3 protein: CASSPVGGRNGYTF

clone size: NA
D gene: NA
V gene: TRBV11-3
J gene: TRBJ2-7
CDR3 DNA: TGTGCCAGCAGCTTAGACGGCAGCACGGGGGAGGCCAACGAGCAGTACTTC
CDR3 protein: CASSLDGSTGEANEQYF

clone size: NA
D gene: TRBD2
V gene: TRBV10-3
J gene: TRBJ2-5
CDR3 DNA: TGTGCCATCGGGGAGGGAGAGACCCAGTACTTC
CDR3 protein: CAIGEGETQYF

clone size: NA
D gene: NA
V gene: TRBV9
J gene: TRBJ1-2
CDR3 DNA: TGTGCCAGCAGCGTAGGGATGGAGATTAGGTATGGCTACACCTTC
CDR3 protein: CASSVGMEIRYGYTF

clone size: NA
D gene: NA
V gene: TRBV30
J gene: TRBJ2-3
CDR3 DNA: TGTGCCTGGAGTCATAGAGGAACAGATACGCAGTATTTT
CDR3 protein: CAWSHRGTDTQYF

clone size: NA
D gene: TRBD1
V gene: TRBV7-2
J gene: TRBJ2-7
CDR3 DNA: TGTGCCAGCAGCTCACCGGGACAGGACGGGGAGCAGTACTTC
CDR3 protein: CASSSPGQDGEQYF

clone size: few
D gene: NA
V gene: TRBV2
J gene: TRBJ1-1
CDR3 DNA: TGTGCCAGCAGTGGGCCGAACACTGAAGCTTTCTTT
CDR3 protein: CASSGPNTEAFF

clone size: NA
D gene: TRBD1
V gene: TRBV30
J gene: TRBJ1-4
CDR3 DNA: TGTGCCTGGAGTAGAACAGGGGCAGCAACTAATGAAAAACTGTTTTTT
CDR3 protein: CAWSRTGAATNEKLFF

clone size: once
D gene: TRBD1
V gene: TRBV11-2
J gene: TRBJ1-2
CDR3 DNA: TGTGCCAGCAGCTTAGAGAACAGACAGGGGACCGGCTACACCTTC
CDR3 protein: CASSLENRQGTGYTF

clone size: once
D gene: TRBD1
V gene: TRBV5-4
J gene: TRBJ1-2
CDR3 DNA: TGTGCCAGCAGCGGGGGACAGGGTGGGTATGGCTACACCTTC
CDR3 protein: CASSGGQGGYGYTF

clone size: NA
D gene: NA
V gene: TRBV29-1
J gene: TRBJ2-4
CDR3 DNA: TGCAGCGTCCAAGGCGGGCCCCTTCGCAAAAACATTCAGTACTTC
CDR3 protein: CSVQGGPLRKNIQYF

clone size: NA
D gene: TRBD2
V gene: TRBV5-4
J gene: TRBJ2-5
CDR3 DNA: TGTGCCAGCAGGCCGGCGACTAGCGGGGCCCGGGAGACCCAGTACTTC
CDR3 protein: CASRPATSGARETQYF

clone size: NA
D gene: TRBD2
V gene: TRBV27
J gene: TRBJ2-1
CDR3 DNA: TGTGCCAGCAGTCCCCTAGCGGGGCCGAACAATGAGCAGTTCTTC
CDR3 protein: CASSPLAGPNNEQFF

clone size: NA
D gene: TRBD2
V gene: TRBV10-2
J gene: TRBJ2-4
CDR3 DNA: TGCGCCAGCAGGATTGGTAGCGGGGGCCGTTTAGCCAAAAACATTCAGTACTTC
CDR3 protein: CASRIGSGGRLAKNIQYF

clone size: NA
D gene: TRBD1
V gene: TRBV30
J gene: TRBJ1-5
CDR3 DNA: TGTGCCTGGAGTGGGACAGGGGGCAATCAGCCCCAGCATTTT
CDR3 protein: CAWSGTGGNQPQHF

clone size: NA
D gene: NA
V gene: TRBV6-5
J gene: TRBJ2-7
CDR3 DNA: TGTGCCAGCAGTTACATAGGGGGCTCCTACGAGCAGTACTTC
CDR3 protein: CASSYIGGSYEQYF

clone size: NA
D gene: NA
V gene: TRBV19
J gene: TRBJ2-2
CDR3 DNA: TGTGCCAGTATAAATCCGGGAGTATCTACCGGGGAGCTGTTTTTT
CDR3 protein: CASINPGVSTGELFF

clone size: NA
D gene: TRBD1
V gene: TRBV27
J gene: TRBJ1-1
CDR3 DNA: TGTGCCAGCAGTCTAGGGGGACAGGGGGGGCCGAACACTGAAGCTTTCTTT
CDR3 protein: CASSLGGQGGPNTEAFF

clone size: NA
D gene: TRBD1
V gene: TRBV7-9
J gene: TRBJ1-1
CDR3 DNA: TGTGCCAGCAGCTTATTAGGGGGCGCGAACACTGAAGCTTTCTTT
CDR3 protein: CASSLLGGANTEAFF

clone size: NA
D gene: NA
V gene: TRBV19
J gene: TRBJ1-3
CDR3 DNA: TGTGCCAGTAGTATTACGATAAGTCTGAGCTCTGGAAACACCATATATTTT
CDR3 protein: CASSITISLSSGNTIYF

clone size: once
D gene: NA
V gene: TRBV5-4
J gene: TRBJ2-5
CDR3 DNA: TGTGCCAGCAGCCATCAAGAGACCCAGTACTTC
CDR3 protein: CASSHQETQYF

clone size: once
D gene: TRBD1
V gene: TRBV27
J gene: TRBJ1-5
CDR3 DNA: TGTGCCAGCAGTCCGACTGGCTTTTGGACAGGGCTCGCTAATCAGCCCCAGCATTTT
CDR3 protein: CASSPTGFWTGLANQPQHF

clone size: NA
D gene: NA
V gene: TRBV29-1
J gene: TRBJ2-7
CDR3 DNA: TGCAGCGTGGCCCAGGCGAGCTACGAGCAGTACTTC
CDR3 protein: CSVAQASYEQYF

clone size: NA
D gene: NA
V gene: TRBV18
J gene: TRBJ1-2
CDR3 DNA: TGTGCCAGCTCACCACGCAGTAATATGGACTATGGCTACACCTTC
CDR3 protein: CASSPRSNMDYGYTF

clone size: NA
D gene: NA
V gene: TRBV7-8
J gene: TRBJ1-1
CDR3 DNA: TGTGCCAGCAGCTTAGCGCGCGACTTTGAAGCTTTCTTT
CDR3 protein: CASSLARDFEAFF

clone size: NA
D gene: NA
V gene: TRBV10-3
J gene: TRBJ2-7
CDR3 DNA: TGTGCCATTTCGTCCGGCTACGAGCAGTACTTC
CDR3 protein: CAISSGYEQYF

clone size: NA
D gene: TRBD1
V gene: TRBV6-5
J gene: TRBJ1-2
CDR3 DNA: TGTGCCAGCAGTCTGACAGGGGAGTCCTATGGCTACACCTTC
CDR3 protein: CASSLTGESYGYTF

clone size: NA
D gene: NA
V gene: TRBV19
J gene: TRBJ1-2
CDR3 DNA: TGTGCCAGTAGTATTGGGGGGGCCGGGTATGGCTACACCTTC
CDR3 protein: CASSIGGAGYGYTF

clone size: NA
D gene: TRBD1
V gene: TRBV7-2
J gene: TRBJ1-2
CDR3 DNA: TGTGCCAGCAGGTTACAAAGCACAGGGGAAGGTAGCTACACCTTC
CDR3 protein: CASRLQSTGEGSYTF

clone size: NA
D gene: NA
V gene: TRBV7-6
J gene: TRBJ2-7
CDR3 DNA: TGTGCCAGCAGCTTAGACAGAAGTACCTACGAGCAGTACTTC
CDR3 protein: CASSLDRSTYEQYF

clone size: NA
D gene: TRBD2
V gene: TRBV19
J gene: TRBJ2-1
CDR3 DNA: TGTGCCAGTAGTATAACTAGCGGGGGGGCCGGTGAGCAGTTCTTC
CDR3 protein: CASSITSGGAGEQFF

clone size: NA
D gene: TRBD1
V gene: TRBV19
J gene: TRBJ2-5
CDR3 DNA: TGTGCCAGTAGTATAATACGGGCAGGGGGAAGGCAAGAGACCCAGTACTTC
CDR3 protein: CASSIIRAGGRQETQYF

clone size: few
D gene: TRBD2
V gene: TRBV6-1
J gene: TRBJ2-5
CDR3 DNA: TGTGCCAGCAGTGGGGGACTAGTCCAAGAGACCCAGTACTTC
CDR3 protein: CASSGGLVQETQYF

clone size: NA
D gene: TRBD1
V gene: TRBV30
J gene: TRBJ1-2
CDR3 DNA: TGTGCCTGGTGGGACAGGATCTATGGCTACACCTTC
CDR3 protein: CAWWDRIYGYTF

clone size: NA
D gene: TRBD1
V gene: TRBV5-1
J gene: TRBJ1-1
CDR3 DNA: TGCGCCAGCAGCCAAGGGACAGGGGTAACTTGGGGTGAAGCTTTCTTT
CDR3 protein: CASSQGTGVTWGEAFF

clone size: NA
D gene: TRBD1
V gene: TRBV6-5
J gene: TRBJ1-3
CDR3 DNA: TGTGCCAGCAGTTACCCCGGGACAGCCGGAAACACCATATATTTT
CDR3 protein: CASSYPGTAGNTIYF

clone size: NA
D gene: TRBD1
V gene: TRBV30
J gene: TRBJ1-5
CDR3 DNA: TGTGCCTGGAGTGTATCAGGACAGGGAGGCAATCAGCCCCAGCATTTT
CDR3 protein: CAWSVSGQGGNQPQHF

clone size: few
D gene: NA
V gene: TRBV28
J gene: TRBJ1-1
CDR3 DNA: TGTGCCGGGGGCGGGCAGCGGAACACTGAAGCTTTCTTT
CDR3 protein: CAGGGQRNTEAFF

clone size: NA
D gene: NA
V gene: TRBV28
J gene: TRBJ1-2
CDR3 DNA: TGTGCCAGCAGTTTATCGACGGGGGGCTACACCTTC
CDR3 protein: CASSLSTGGYTF

clone size: few
D gene: NA
V gene: TRBV6-6
J gene: TRBJ1-2
CDR3 DNA: TGTGCCAGCAGCCCCGGGGGGGGGTCATACGGCTACACCTTC
CDR3 protein: CASSPGGGSYGYTF

clone size: NA
D gene: TRBD1
V gene: TRBV20-1
J gene: TRBJ1-1
CDR3 DNA: TGCAGTGCCTGGACAGGCGGGCAGGCTTTCTTT
CDR3 protein: CSAWTGGQAFF

clone size: NA
D gene: NA
V gene: TRBV27
J gene: TRBJ2-7
CDR3 DNA: TGTGCCAGCAGTTCCTTCGGGTTGTACGAGCAGTACTTC
CDR3 protein: CASSSFGLYEQYF

clone size: NA
D gene: NA
V gene: TRBV29-1
J gene: TRBJ1-2
CDR3 DNA: TGCAGCGTTCTGGGGGCGGACTATGGCTACACCTTC
CDR3 protein: CSVLGADYGYTF

clone size: NA
D gene: NA
V gene: TRBV5-4
J gene: TRBJ1-1
CDR3 DNA: TGTGCCAGCAGCTTGGGCTCTGGGCAGGGGAACACTGAAGCTTTCTTT
CDR3 protein: CASSLGSGQGNTEAFF

clone size: NA
D gene: TRBD2
V gene: TRBV6-5
J gene: TRBJ2-7
CDR3 DNA: TGTGCCAGCAGCAGACTAGCGGGAACGTACGAGCAGTACTTC
CDR3 protein: CASSRLAGTYEQYF

clone size: NA
D gene: NA
V gene: TRBV7-8
J gene: TRBJ1-5
CDR3 DNA: TGTGCCAGCAGCTTGGTAGGCAGCGCGGGGCAGCCCCAGCATTTT
CDR3 protein: CASSLVGSAGQPQHF

clone size: NA
D gene: NA
V gene: TRBV12-5
J gene: TRBJ1-6
CDR3 DNA: TGTGCTAGTGGTTTGGTAGGGGGGGGAAATTCACCCCTCCACTTT
CDR3 protein: CASGLVGGGNSPLHF

clone size: NA
D gene: TRBD2
V gene: TRBV19
J gene: TRBJ2-2
CDR3 DNA: TGTGCCAGTAGTCCCCCGCTAGCGGTGAACACCGGGGAGCTGTTTTTT
CDR3 protein: CASSPPLAVNTGELFF